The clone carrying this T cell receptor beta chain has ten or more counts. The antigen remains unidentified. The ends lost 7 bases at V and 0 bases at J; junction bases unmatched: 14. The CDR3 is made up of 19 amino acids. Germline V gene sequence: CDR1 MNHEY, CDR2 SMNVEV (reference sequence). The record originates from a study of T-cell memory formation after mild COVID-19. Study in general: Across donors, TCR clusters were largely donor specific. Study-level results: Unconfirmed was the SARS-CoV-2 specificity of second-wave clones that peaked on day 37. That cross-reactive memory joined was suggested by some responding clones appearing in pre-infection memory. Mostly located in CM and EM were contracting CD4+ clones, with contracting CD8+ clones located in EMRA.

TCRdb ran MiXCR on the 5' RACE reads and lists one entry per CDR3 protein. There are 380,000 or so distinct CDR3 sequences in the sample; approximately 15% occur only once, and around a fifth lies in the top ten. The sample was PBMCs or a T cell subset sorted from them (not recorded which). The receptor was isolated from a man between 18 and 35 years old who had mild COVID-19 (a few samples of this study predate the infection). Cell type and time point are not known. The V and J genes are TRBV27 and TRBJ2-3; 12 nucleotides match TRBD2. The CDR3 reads CASKGAPGTSGQSTDTQYF. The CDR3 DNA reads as TGTGCCAGCAAGGGAGCTCCGGGGACTAGCGGGCAAAGCACAGATACGCAGTATTTT.